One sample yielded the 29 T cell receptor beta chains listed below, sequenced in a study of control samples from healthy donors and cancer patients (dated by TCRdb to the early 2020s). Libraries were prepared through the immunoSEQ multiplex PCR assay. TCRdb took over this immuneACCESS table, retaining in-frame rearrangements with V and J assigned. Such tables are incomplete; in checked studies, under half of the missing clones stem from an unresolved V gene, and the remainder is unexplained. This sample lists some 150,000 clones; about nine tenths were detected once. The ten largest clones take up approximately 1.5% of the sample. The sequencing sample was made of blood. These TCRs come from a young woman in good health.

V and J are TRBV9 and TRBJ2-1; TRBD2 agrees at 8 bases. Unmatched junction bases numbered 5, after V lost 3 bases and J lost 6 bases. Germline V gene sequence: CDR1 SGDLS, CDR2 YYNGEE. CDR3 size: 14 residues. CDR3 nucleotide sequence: TGTGCCAGCAGCGCGTGGGGGACTAGCAATGAGCAGTTCTTC. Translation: CASSAWGTSNEQFF. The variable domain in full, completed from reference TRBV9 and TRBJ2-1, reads DSGVTQTPKHLITATGQRVTLRCSPRSGDLSVYWYQQSLDQGLQFLIQYYNGEERAKGNILERFSAQQFPDLHSELNLSSLELGDSALYFCASSAWGTSNEQFFGPGTRLTVL.

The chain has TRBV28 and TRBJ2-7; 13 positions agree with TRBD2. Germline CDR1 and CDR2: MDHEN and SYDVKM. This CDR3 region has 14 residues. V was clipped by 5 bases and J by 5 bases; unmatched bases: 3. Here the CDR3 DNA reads TGTGCCAGCAGTACTAGCGGGGGGGCGGACGAGCAGTACTTC. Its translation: CASSTSGGADEQYF.

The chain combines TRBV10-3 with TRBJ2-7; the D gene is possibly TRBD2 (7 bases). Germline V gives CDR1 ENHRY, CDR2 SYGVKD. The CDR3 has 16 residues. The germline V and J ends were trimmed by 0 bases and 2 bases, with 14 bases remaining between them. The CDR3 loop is CAISESRAGAPYEQYF. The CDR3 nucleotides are TGTGCCATCAGTGAGTCGAGGGCGGGGGCCCCCTACGAGCAGTACTTC.

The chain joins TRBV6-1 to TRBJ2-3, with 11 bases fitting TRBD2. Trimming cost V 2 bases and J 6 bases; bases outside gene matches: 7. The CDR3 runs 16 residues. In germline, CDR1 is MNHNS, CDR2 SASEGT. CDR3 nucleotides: TGTGCCAGCAGTGAATTGGCTAGCGGGGGGATTGATACGCAGTATTTT. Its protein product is CASSELASGGIDTQYF.

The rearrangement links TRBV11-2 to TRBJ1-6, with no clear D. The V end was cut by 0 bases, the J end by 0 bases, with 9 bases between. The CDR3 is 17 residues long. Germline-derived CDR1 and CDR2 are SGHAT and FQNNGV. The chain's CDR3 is CASSLEITYSYNSPLHF. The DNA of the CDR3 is TGTGCCAGCAGCTTAGAGATCACCTACTCCTATAATTCACCCCTCCACTTT.

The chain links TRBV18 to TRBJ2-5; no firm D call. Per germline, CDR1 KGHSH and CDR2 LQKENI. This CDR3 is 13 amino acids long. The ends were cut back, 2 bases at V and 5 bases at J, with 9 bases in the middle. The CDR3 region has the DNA TGTGCCAGCTCACCATTCAACCGGGAGACCCAGTACTTC. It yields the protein CASSPFNRETQYF.

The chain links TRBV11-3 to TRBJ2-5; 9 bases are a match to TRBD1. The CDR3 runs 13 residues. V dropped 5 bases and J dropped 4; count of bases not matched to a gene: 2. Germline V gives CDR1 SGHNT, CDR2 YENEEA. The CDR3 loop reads CASSRQGGETQYF. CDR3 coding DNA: TGTGCCAGCAGCCGACAGGGGGGAGAGACCCAGTACTTC.

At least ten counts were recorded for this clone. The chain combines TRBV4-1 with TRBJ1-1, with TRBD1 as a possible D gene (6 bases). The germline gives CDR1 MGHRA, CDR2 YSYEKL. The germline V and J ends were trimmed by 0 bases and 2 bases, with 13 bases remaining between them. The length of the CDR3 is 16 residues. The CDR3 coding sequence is TGCGCCAGCAGCCAAGACCCACAGGGATTTAACACTGAAGCTTTCTTT. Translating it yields CASSQDPQGFNTEAFF.

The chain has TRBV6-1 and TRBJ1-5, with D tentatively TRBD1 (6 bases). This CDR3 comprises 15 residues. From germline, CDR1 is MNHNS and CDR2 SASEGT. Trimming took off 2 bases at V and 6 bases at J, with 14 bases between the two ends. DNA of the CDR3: TGTGCCAGCAGTGAAATGGGGGCGCGGGGTCAGCCCCAGCATTTT. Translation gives CASSEMGARGQPQHF.

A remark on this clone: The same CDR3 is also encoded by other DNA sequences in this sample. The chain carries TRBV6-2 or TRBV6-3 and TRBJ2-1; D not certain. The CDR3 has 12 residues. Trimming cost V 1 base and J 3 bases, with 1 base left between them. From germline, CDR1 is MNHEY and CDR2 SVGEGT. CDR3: CASSYYYNEQFF. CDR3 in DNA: TGTGCCAGCAGTTACTACTACAATGAGCAGTTCTTC.

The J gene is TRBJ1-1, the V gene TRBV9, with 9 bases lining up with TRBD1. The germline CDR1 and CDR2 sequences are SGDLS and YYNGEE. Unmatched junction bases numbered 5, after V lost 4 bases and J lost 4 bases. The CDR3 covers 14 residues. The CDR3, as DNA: TGTGCCAGCAGCCCACGACAGGGGGGCACTGAAGCTTTCTTT. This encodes CASSPRQGGTEAFF.

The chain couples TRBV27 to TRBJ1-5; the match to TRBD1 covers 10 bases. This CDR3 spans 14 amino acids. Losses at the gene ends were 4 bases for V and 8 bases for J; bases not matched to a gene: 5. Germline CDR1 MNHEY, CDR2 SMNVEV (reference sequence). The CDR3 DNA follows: TGTGCCAGCAGTTCGGACAGGGGGACCAAGCCCCAGCATTTT. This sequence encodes CASSSDRGTKPQHF.

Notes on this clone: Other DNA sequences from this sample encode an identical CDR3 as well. CDR3 in DNA: TGTGCCAGCAGTTTTGGGACAGGGAACTATGGCTACACCTTC. It codes for CASSFGTGNYGYTF. The chain joins TRBV27 to TRBJ1-2, with 9 bases that match TRBD1. The CDR3 contains 14 residues. Germline assignment: CDR1 MNHEY and CDR2 SMNVEV (reference sequence). V shed 3 bases and J 2 bases; nucleotides not matched to a gene: 1.

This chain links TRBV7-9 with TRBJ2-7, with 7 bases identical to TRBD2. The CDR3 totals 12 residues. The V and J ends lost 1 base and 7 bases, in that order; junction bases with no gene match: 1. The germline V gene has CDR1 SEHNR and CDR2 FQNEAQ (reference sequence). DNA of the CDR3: TGTGCCAGCAGCTTAGAGCGGGGAGAGCAGTACTTC. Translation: CASSLERGEQYF.

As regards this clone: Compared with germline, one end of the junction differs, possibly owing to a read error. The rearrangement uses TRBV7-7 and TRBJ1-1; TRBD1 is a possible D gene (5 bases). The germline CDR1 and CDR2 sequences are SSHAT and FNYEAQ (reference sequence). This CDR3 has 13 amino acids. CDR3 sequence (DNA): TGTGCTAGCAGCTTAGGGGACAACACTGAAGCTTTCTTT. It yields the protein CASSLGDNTEAFF.

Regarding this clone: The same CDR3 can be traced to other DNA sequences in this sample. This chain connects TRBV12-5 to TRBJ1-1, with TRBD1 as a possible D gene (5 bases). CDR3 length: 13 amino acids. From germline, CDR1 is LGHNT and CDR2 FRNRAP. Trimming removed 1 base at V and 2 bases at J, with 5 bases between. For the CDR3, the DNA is TGTGCTAGTGGTTTGGGGGGCAACACTGAAGCTTTCTTT. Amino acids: CASGLGGNTEAFF.

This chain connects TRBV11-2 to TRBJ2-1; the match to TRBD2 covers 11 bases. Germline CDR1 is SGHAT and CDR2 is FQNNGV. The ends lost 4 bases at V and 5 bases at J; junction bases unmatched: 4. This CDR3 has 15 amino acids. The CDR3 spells CASSYVAGGNNEQFF. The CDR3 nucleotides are TGTGCCAGCAGCTATGTAGCGGGGGGGAACAATGAGCAGTTCTTC.

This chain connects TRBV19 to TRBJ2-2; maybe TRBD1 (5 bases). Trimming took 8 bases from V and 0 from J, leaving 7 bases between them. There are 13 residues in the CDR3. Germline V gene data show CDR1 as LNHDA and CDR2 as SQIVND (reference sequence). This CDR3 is CASGATNTGELFF. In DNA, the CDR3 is TGTGCCAGTGGGGCCACGAACACCGGGGAGCTGTTTTTT.

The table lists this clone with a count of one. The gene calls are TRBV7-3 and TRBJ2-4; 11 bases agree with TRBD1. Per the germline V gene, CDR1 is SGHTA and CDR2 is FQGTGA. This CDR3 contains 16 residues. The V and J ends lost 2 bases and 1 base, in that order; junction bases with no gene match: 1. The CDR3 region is CASSLGQGAAKNIQYF. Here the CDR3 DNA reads TGTGCCAGCAGCTTAGGACAGGGGGCGGCCAAAAACATTCAGTACTTC.

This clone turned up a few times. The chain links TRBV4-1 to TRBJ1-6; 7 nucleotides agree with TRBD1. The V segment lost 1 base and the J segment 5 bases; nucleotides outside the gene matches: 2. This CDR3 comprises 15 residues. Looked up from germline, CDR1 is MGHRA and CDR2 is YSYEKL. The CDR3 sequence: CASSQGTGDNSPLHF. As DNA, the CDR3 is TGCGCCAGCAGCCAAGGGACAGGAGATAATTCACCCCTCCACTTT.

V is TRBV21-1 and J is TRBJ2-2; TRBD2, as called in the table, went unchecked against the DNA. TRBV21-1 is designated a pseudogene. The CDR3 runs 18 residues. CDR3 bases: TGTGCCAGCAGCAAAGCTTTGTGGCTAGCGGGAGTAACCGGGGAGCTGTTTTTT. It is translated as CASSKALWLAGVTGELFF.

CDR3 in amino acids: CASSLPRGNTEAFF. The CDR3 DNA reads TGTGCCAGCAGTTTACCAAGGGGGAACACTGAAGCTTTCTTT. The V and J genes are TRBV28 and TRBJ1-1; possibly TRBD1 for D (5 bases). This CDR3 comprises 14 residues. Looked up from germline, CDR1 is MDHEN and CDR2 is SYDVKM. Trimming took 2 bases from V and 1 from J, leaving 8 bases between them.

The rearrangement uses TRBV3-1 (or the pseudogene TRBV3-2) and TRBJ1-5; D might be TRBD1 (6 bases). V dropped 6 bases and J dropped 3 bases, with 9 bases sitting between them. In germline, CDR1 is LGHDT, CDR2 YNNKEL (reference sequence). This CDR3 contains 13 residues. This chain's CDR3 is CASRDSFNQPQHF. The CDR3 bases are TGTGCCAGCAGGGACAGCTTCAATCAGCCCCAGCATTTT.

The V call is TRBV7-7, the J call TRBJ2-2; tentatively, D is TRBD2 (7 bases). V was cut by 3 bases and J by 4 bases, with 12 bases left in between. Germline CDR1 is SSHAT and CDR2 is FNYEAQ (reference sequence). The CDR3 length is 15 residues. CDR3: CASSLGGRGTGELFF. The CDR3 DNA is TGTGCCAGCAGCTTGGGGGGGCGCGGCACCGGGGAGCTGTTTTTT.

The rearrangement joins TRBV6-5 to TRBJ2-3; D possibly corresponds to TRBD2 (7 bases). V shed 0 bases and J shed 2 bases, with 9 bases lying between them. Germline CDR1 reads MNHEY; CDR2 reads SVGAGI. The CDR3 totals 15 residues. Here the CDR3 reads CASSYSRGATDTQYF. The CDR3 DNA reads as TGTGCCAGCAGTTACTCCCGGGGGGCCACAGATACGCAGTATTTT.

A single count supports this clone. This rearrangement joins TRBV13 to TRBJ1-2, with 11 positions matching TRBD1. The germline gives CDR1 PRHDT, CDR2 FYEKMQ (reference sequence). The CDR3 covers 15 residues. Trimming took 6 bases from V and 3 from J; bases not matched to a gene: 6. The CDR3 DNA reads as TGTGCCAGCAGTCCCCGGACAGGGGGCTACTATGGCTACACCTTC. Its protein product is CASSPRTGGYYGYTF.

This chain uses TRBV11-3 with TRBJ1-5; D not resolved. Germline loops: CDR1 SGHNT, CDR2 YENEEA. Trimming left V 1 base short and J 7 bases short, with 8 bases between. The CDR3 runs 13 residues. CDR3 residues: CASSLVREQPQHF. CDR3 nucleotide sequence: TGTGCCAGCAGCTTAGTCCGGGAACAGCCCCAGCATTTT.

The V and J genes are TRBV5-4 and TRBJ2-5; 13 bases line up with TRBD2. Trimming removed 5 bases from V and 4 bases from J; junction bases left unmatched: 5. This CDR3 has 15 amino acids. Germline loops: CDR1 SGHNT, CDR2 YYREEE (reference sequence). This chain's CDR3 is CASSYRLAGGETQYF. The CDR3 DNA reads TGTGCCAGCAGTTACCGACTAGCGGGGGGAGAGACCCAGTACTTC.

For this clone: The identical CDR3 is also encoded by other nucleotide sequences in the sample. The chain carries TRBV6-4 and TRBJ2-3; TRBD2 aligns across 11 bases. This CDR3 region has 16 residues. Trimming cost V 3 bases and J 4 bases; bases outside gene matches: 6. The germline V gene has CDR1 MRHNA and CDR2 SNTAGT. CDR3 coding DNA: TGTGCCAGCAGTGATGGTAGCGGGGGGGCGGCAGATACGCAGTATTTT. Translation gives CASSDGSGGAADTQYF.